This TCR beta chain originates from a study of blood T cell repertoires in COVID-19. On the study more broadly: Spain, Italy and the United States supplied samples that represented acute and convalescent COVID-19. From T cells, B-cell-depleted T cells, or PBMCs came the material, which was cDNA or gDNA.

The CDR3 sequence is 16 residues long. Original analysis: Reference gene primer amplification gave estimated nucleated cell counts. Using immunoSEQ multiplex PCR, the repertoire was profiled, and TCRdb retains in-frame clones only, with some absent. The V and J calls and clone size are taken from that table; D and trimming were inferred from the DNA. This table has about 110,000 clones, more than 65% appearing once. The sample holds one count of this clone. The source is a woman older than 75 with acute or convalescent COVID-19. This chain uses TRBV21-1 with TRBJ1-5. TRBV21-1 is designated a pseudogene. The sequencing input was peripheral blood. This chain's CDR3 is CASRVRKTDSNQPQHF. The CDR3, as DNA: TGTGCCAGCCGGGTTAGAAAAACGGATAGCAATCAGCCCCAGCATTTT.